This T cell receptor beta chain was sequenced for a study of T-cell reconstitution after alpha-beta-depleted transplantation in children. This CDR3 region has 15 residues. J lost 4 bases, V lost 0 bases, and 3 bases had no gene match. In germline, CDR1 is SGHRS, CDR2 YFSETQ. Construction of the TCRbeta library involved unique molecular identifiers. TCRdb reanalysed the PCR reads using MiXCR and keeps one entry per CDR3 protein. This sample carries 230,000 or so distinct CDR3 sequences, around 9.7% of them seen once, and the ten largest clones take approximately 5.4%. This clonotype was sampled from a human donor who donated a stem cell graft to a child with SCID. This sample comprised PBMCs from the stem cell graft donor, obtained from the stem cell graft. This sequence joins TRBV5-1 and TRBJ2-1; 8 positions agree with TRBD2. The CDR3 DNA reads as TGCGCCAGCAGCTTGGGTAGCGGGGAGTACAATGAGCAGTTCTTC. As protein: CASSLGSGEYNEQFF.